A single sample is the source of the 31 T cell receptor beta chains below, sequenced in a study of cytomegalovirus exposure and HLA in healthy donors. Primers included in the PCR were 60 Vbeta and 13 Jbeta primers. Method: immunoSEQ multiplex PCR; TCRdb's copy keeps in-frame clones and lacks some. The top ten clones hold 1.5% to 2% of a sample with 150,000 to 200,000 clones, about 80% of them seen once. What was sequenced was PBMCs. The receptors here all came from a young man in good health and CMV-seronegative.

The J gene is TRBJ1-5, the V gene TRBV5-1; possible D gene TRBD1, 6 bases. The germline CDR1 and CDR2 sequences are SGHRS and YFSETQ. Trimming removed 6 bases from V and 0 bases from J, with 22 bases in between. The length of the CDR3 is 18 residues. This CDR3 reads CASKLELGQIISNQPQHF. The CDR3 DNA follows: TGCGCCAGCAAGCTCGAGTTAGGACAGATCATTAGCAATCAGCCCCAGCATTTT. The variable domain in full, completed from reference TRBV5-1 and TRBJ1-5, reads KAGVTQTPRYLIKTRGQQVTLSCSPISGHRSVSWYQQTPGQGLQFLFEYFSETQRNKGNFPGRFSGRQFSNSRSEMNVSTLELGDSALYLCASKLELGQIISNQPQHFGDGTRLSIL.

This chain connects TRBV10-1 to TRBJ2-1; 9 bases agree with TRBD2. The germline V gene has CDR1 WNHNN and CDR2 SYGVQD (reference sequence). V lost 3 bases, J lost 7 bases, and 7 bases stayed unmatched. This CDR3 comprises 15 residues. CDR3 sequence reads: CASSDDSGSRNEQFF. In nucleotides, the CDR3 is TGCGCCAGCAGTGACGATAGCGGGAGTCGAAATGAGCAGTTCTTC.

The chain has TRBV29-1 and TRBJ2-7; TRBD2 matches at 9 bases. The CDR3 runs 15 residues. The junction had 8 bases not matched to a gene; V was cut back by 3 bases and J by 2 bases. CDR1 is SQVTM, CDR2 ANQGSEA, per germline. The DNA for the CDR3 is TGCAGCGTTGAGGGAACTAGCGGGTCAACCTACGAGCAGTACTTC. Its translation: CSVEGTSGSTYEQYF.

The chain links TRBV10-1 to TRBJ2-1; 10 bases line up with TRBD2. Per the germline V gene, CDR1 is WNHNN and CDR2 is SYGVQD (reference sequence). Unmatched junction bases numbered 5, after V lost 0 bases and J lost 6 bases. This CDR3 region has 16 residues. The CDR3 DNA follows: TGCGCCAGCAGTGAGTCGCAACTAGCGGGAACCAATGAGCAGTTCTTC. Translated: CASSESQLAGTNEQFF.

The gene calls are TRBV28 and TRBJ2-7; 8 positions agree with TRBD1. Germline-derived CDR1 and CDR2 are MDHEN and SYDVKM. V shed 5 bases, J shed 4 bases, and the junction held 4 bases outside the gene matches. The CDR3 loop spans 13 amino acids. The CDR3 region has the DNA TGTGCCAGCAGTCGTGGACAGGGATACGAGCAGTACTTC. This translates into CASSRGQGYEQYF.

J is TRBJ1-5 and V is TRBV7-2; the D is unclear. V lost 2 bases to trimming and J lost 5 bases, with 13 bases between them. The CDR3 is made up of 15 amino acids. Germline lookup yields CDR1 SGHTA and CDR2 FQGNSA. CDR3 residues: CASSLPGLPYQPQHF. The CDR3 region has the DNA TGTGCCAGCAGCTTACCAGGACTCCCCTATCAGCCCCAGCATTTT.

This clone showed up just a few times. CDR3 bases: TGTGCCAGCATTACGGGAGCGGGGGAGCAGTACTTC. Protein sequence: CASITGAGEQYF. The genes are TRBV28 and TRBJ2-7; 7 bases are shared with TRBD2. Germline CDR1 is MDHEN and CDR2 is SYDVKM. The CDR3 runs 12 residues. V was clipped by 7 bases and J by 7 bases; unmatched bases: 7.

The chain recombines TRBV2 with TRBJ2-7, with 8 bases lining up with TRBD2. CDR1 SNHLY and CDR2 FYNNEI come from the germline V gene. The CDR3 sequence is 15 residues long. With 5 bases clipped from V and 3 bases from J, the junction kept 9 bases outside the gene matches. The CDR3 sequence is CASSTGGASYYEQYF. In DNA, the CDR3 is TGTGCCAGCAGTACCGGGGGGGCGTCCTACTACGAGCAGTACTTC.

This clone was seen a handful of times. The chain carries TRBV9 and TRBJ2-1; possible D gene TRBD1, 6 bases. The CDR3 is 19 residues long. Trimming removed 0 bases at V and 0 bases at J, with 19 bases between. Germline CDR1 and CDR2: SGDLS and YYNGEE. The CDR3 sequence: CASSVVPGAGLNSYNEQFF. In DNA, the CDR3 is TGTGCCAGCAGCGTAGTTCCAGGGGCAGGGCTCAACTCCTACAATGAGCAGTTCTTC. Full variable domain (missing parts from reference TRBV9 and TRBJ2-1): DSGVTQTPKHLITATGQRVTLRCSPRSGDLSVYWYQQSLDQGLQFLIQYYNGEERAKGNILERFSAQQFPDLHSELNLSSLELGDSALYFCASSVVPGAGLNSYNEQFFGPGTRLTVL.

The chain is built from TRBV5-1 and TRBJ2-5; 8 bases map to TRBD2. Trimming at V came to 0 bases and at J to 1 base, leaving 5 bases not matched to a gene. The CDR3 is 16 residues long. Per the germline V gene, CDR1 is SGHRS and CDR2 is YFSETQ. CDR3 DNA: TGCGCCAGCAGCTTGGGGGGTAGCGGGACCCAAGAGACCCAGTACTTC. Residues: CASSLGGSGTQETQYF.

The gene calls are TRBV12-2 and TRBJ2-7; TRBD1 is the table's D call and was not checked against the DNA. TRBV12-2 counts as a pseudogene. The CDR3 totals 15 residues. CDR3 protein: CASRLARDISYEQYF. The CDR3 nucleotides read TGTGCAAGTCGCTTAGCCCGGGACATTTCCTACGAGCAGTACTTC.

The table lists this clone with a count of one. Here the CDR3 reads CASSRTSGGPGTQYF. The DNA for the CDR3 is TGTGCCAGCAGCCGTACTAGCGGGGGACCGGGGACCCAGTACTTC. This chain connects TRBV28 to TRBJ2-5; TRBD2 matches at 11 bases. The CDR3 contains 15 residues. Germline CDR1 and CDR2: MDHEN and SYDVKM. Germline trimming cut 6 bases from V and 7 bases from J; bases unmatched to any gene: 10.

The chain carries TRBV18 and TRBJ2-7; the match to TRBD2 covers 7 bases. Unmatched junction bases numbered 7, after V lost 0 bases and J lost 5 bases. The germline V gene has CDR1 KGHSH and CDR2 LQKENI. This CDR3 spans 15 amino acids. CDR3 residues: CASSPPNGRNNEQYF. In DNA, the CDR3 is TGTGCCAGCTCACCACCGAACGGGAGGAATAACGAGCAGTACTTC.

This clone was seen only a few times. The genes are TRBV4-1 and TRBJ1-4; the D gene is possibly TRBD1 (6 bases). Looked up from germline, CDR1 is MGHRA and CDR2 is YSYEKL. There are 16 residues in the CDR3. V lost 0 bases and J lost 5, with 13 bases in between. The CDR3 region is CASSQETDRTNEKLFF. DNA for the CDR3: TGCGCCAGCAGCCAAGAGACCGACAGGACCAATGAAAAACTGTTTTTT.

This clone came up a few times. This chain joins TRBV6-5 and TRBJ1-4, with D perhaps matching TRBD1 (5 bases). This CDR3 has 15 amino acids. The ends were cut back, 0 bases at V and 2 bases at J, with 7 bases in the middle. In germline, CDR1 is MNHEY, CDR2 SVGAGI. The CDR3 DNA is TGTGCCAGCAGTTACTCCCAGGGCACTAATGAAAAACTGTTTTTT. Translated: CASSYSQGTNEKLFF.

This clone was counted a few times. The chain couples TRBV15 to TRBJ1-2, with a possible D match to TRBD1 (5 bases). CDR3 length: 12 amino acids. Germline V gene data show CDR1 as LNHNV and CDR2 as YYDKDF (reference sequence). Trimming took 8 bases from V and 8 from J, leaving 15 bases between them. CDR3 sequence: CATQQPRGGYTF. CDR3 bases: TGTGCCACCCAACAACCTAGGGGAGGCTACACCTTC.

This chain uses TRBV19 with TRBJ2-2; maybe TRBD2 (6 bases). Deletions cut 1 base from V and 2 bases from J, with 11 bases between. The CDR3 is made up of 16 amino acids. CDR1 and CDR2 (germline): LNHDA, SQIVND (reference sequence). The chain's CDR3 is CASSIGGRLNTGELFF. The CDR3, as DNA: TGTGCCAGTAGTATAGGGGGGAGGCTTAACACCGGGGAGCTGTTTTTT.

The rearrangement links TRBV27 to TRBJ1-5; D unclear. The germline CDR1 and CDR2 sequences are MNHEY and SMNVEV (reference sequence). The CDR3 runs to 17 residues. V gave up 5 bases and J gave up 0 bases, with 17 bases separating them. The CDR3 sequence is CASSPHWGDDSNQPQHF. Here the CDR3 DNA reads TGTGCCAGCAGTCCCCACTGGGGAGATGATAGCAATCAGCCCCAGCATTTT.

The V and J genes are TRBV6-5 and TRBJ2-7, with D uncertain. The CDR3 runs 14 residues. Germline values: CDR1 MNHEY, CDR2 SVGAGI. The V end was cut by 5 bases, the J end by 2 bases, with 13 bases between. In nucleotides, the CDR3 is TGTGCCAGCAGTCCGGTAGCCCTCACCTACGAGCAGTACTTC. This sequence encodes CASSPVALTYEQYF.

The chain uses TRBV25-1 and TRBJ2-1; possible D gene TRBD1, 5 bases. CDR3 length: 14 amino acids. V dropped 3 bases and J dropped 5 bases, with 11 bases sitting between them. CDR1 is MGHDK and CDR2 is SYGVNS in the germline V gene. CDR3 in DNA: TGTGCCAGCAGTGATTTTGACAGAAACAATGAGCAGTTCTTC. Translated, it gives CASSDFDRNNEQFF. Drawing the rest from reference TRBV25-1 and TRBJ2-1, the complete variable domain is EADIYQTPRYLVIGTGKKITLECSQTMGHDKMYWYQQDPGMELHLIHYSYGVNSTEKGDLSSESTVSRIRTEHFPLTLESARPSHTSQYLCASSDFDRNNEQFFGPGTRLTVL.

The chain employs TRBV2 and TRBJ2-7, with 14 bases fitting TRBD2. The V and J ends lost 6 bases and 5 bases, in that order; junction bases with no gene match: 6. Germline V gene data show CDR1 as SNHLY and CDR2 as FYNNEI. The CDR3 runs 15 residues. The CDR3 region is CASRPGTSGRNEQYF. For the CDR3, the DNA is TGTGCCAGCAGACCCGGGACTAGCGGGAGAAACGAGCAGTACTTC.

This chain links TRBV10-3 with TRBJ2-2, with unresolved D. The CDR3 sequence is 14 residues long. V lost 7 bases and J 1 base, leaving 10 bases between the germline ends. Germline V gene data show CDR1 as ENHRY and CDR2 as SYGVKD. The CDR3 coding sequence is TGTGCCATCAATCCAGACATGAACACCGGGGAGCTGTTTTTT. This translates into CAINPDMNTGELFF.

This clone was seen a few times. This chain connects TRBV9 to TRBJ2-3, with TRBD1 identical over 10 bases. Germline V lookup: CDR1 SGDLS, CDR2 YYNGEE. This CDR3 is 16 amino acids long. Trimming took 0 bases from V and 2 from J; bases not matched to a gene: 3. CDR3 residues: CASSVGTGGITDTQYF. CDR3 coding DNA: TGTGCCAGCAGCGTAGGGACAGGGGGGATCACAGATACGCAGTATTTT.

CDR3 in amino acids: CASSLAGDSKLFF. The CDR3 coding sequence is TGCGCCAGCAGCTTGGCCGGCGACAGTAAACTGTTTTTT. The chain is built from TRBV5-1 and TRBJ1-4; TRBD1 is a possible D gene (5 bases). CDR3 length equals 13 residues. CDR1 and CDR2 from the germline V gene are SGHRS and YFSETQ. V was pared by 0 bases and J by 11 bases, with 11 bases between.

The chain has TRBV6-1 and TRBJ2-7; 9 nucleotides agree with TRBD2. CDR3 length: 15 amino acids. Trimming took 1 base from V and 1 from J; bases not matched to a gene: 2. Germline lookup yields CDR1 MNHNS and CDR2 SASEGT. The CDR3 loop reads CASSEGLAASYEQYF. The CDR3 DNA reads as TGTGCCAGCAGTGAAGGACTAGCGGCTTCCTACGAGCAGTACTTC.

CDR3 nucleotide sequence: TGTGCCAGCAGGAGCCCACAGGTATTTGGAATTAGTCAGCCCCAGCATTTT. It yields the protein CASRSPQVFGISQPQHF. This chain connects TRBV2 to TRBJ1-5; tentatively, D is TRBD1 (5 bases). Germline CDR1 reads SNHLY; CDR2 reads FYNNEI. The CDR3 spans 17 residues. Trimming pared 6 bases from V and 6 bases from J, leaving 24 bases between.

The DNA for the CDR3 is TGTGCCAGCTCACCACTCTCAGACTCCGAAGCTTTCTTT. This codes for CASSPLSDSEAFF. V usage is TRBV18 and J usage is TRBJ1-1; no clear D. Germline CDR1 reads KGHSH; CDR2 reads LQKENI. This CDR3 comprises 13 residues. V was pared by 1 base and J by 8 bases, with 11 bases between.

The chain has TRBV5-1 and TRBJ2-5; 13 positions agree with TRBD2. The CDR3 spans 16 residues. Germline loops: CDR1 SGHRS, CDR2 YFSETQ. V lost 4 bases and J lost 5; bases outside the gene matches: 8. The CDR3 DNA is TGCGCCAGCAGCCGCCCGGGACTAGCGGGGAGGGAGACCCAGTACTTC. Translating it yields CASSRPGLAGRETQYF.

V usage is TRBV7-9 and J usage is TRBJ2-7; weak D call: TRBD1 (5 bases). Trimming removed 0 bases at V and 1 base at J, with 13 bases between. CDR1 and CDR2 from the germline V gene are SEHNR and FQNEAQ (reference sequence). The CDR3 has 16 residues. The CDR3 DNA follows: TGTGCCAGCAGCTTAGCGAGTAGGGGTACGTCCTACGAGCAGTACTTC. Amino acid sequence: CASSLASRGTSYEQYF.

The chain recombines TRBV11-2 with TRBJ2-5; D is uncertain. V was cut by 5 bases and J by 1 base, with 11 bases left in between. The V gene's germline CDR1 is SGHAT and CDR2 FQNNGV. CDR3 length equals 14 residues. The CDR3 DNA reads as TGTGCCAGCAGCCTAAGTCTTTTCCAAGAGACCCAGTACTTC. Translating gives CASSLSLFQETQYF.

This chain joins TRBV7-8 and TRBJ1-1; 7 bases fit TRBD1. Looked up from germline, CDR1 is SGHVS and CDR2 is FQNEAQ. V trimming: 4 bases; J trimming: 2 bases; junction bases outside the gene matches: 13. This CDR3 is built from 17 residues. This chain's CDR3 is CASSYPTGRGLNTEAFF. CDR3 DNA: TGTGCCAGCAGCTACCCGACAGGGAGAGGACTAAACACTGAAGCTTTCTTT.